This record covers a single TCR beta chain. Its antigen is currently not known. It has no much larger one-base neighbor in the sample; base qualities were not kept. The data stem from a study of CD8+CD57+ T cells in acquired aplastic anemia (dated by TCRdb to the late 2010s). For the wider study: Extracted DNA from sorted CD4+ and CD8+ cells averaged approximately 3 ug, ranging from 0.2 to 27.4 ug. A CD8+CD57+ expansion meant a frequency higher than the mean frequency seen in healthy subjects.

Patients chosen for sequencing had shown expansion of CD8+CD57+ cells by flow cytometry. Every patient had a diagnosis of severe acquired aplastic anemia based on International Study of Aplastic Anemia and Agranulocytosis and Camitta criteria. Patients had received no therapy at the time of blood sampling. The study deep-sequenced TCR repertoires of sorted CD4+ and CD8+ blood T cells from severe aplastic anemia patients and healthy subjects. In the USA, patient enrollment took place under clinicaltrials.gov protocols 00001620, 01623167, 00001397, 00071045, 00081523 and 00961064. Ficoll-Paque density gradient centrifugation was used to isolate peripheral blood mononuclear cells. Before DNA extraction, CD4+ and CD8+ T cells were sorted by FACS or by magnetic beads. Overall study outcomes, separate from this receptor: About 30 CD8+ CDR3 sequences were found in both patients and controls but appeared to be highly expressed in patients and within the immunodominant clones of the patients. No significant difference in CD8+ Simpson's diversity was found between patients and healthy controls (P=0.060).

Genomic DNA served as template for TCR beta VDJ combination and CDR3 sequence profiling. An Illumina HiSeq 2000 was the platform used for TCR repertoire sequencing. Processing in the source paper ran as follows. TRBV/TRBJ rearrangement plots, CDR3 size and DJ length profiles, and Simpson's diversity index were used to evaluate the repertoires. The most abundant DNA sequence in the deep sequencing data was defined as the immunodominant clone. CDR3 amino acid sequences were checked for sharing across subjects and were also compared against the VDJdb database and published repertoires. Through fastp at Q25 and MiXCR, TCRdb rebuilt clones from the public reads, retaining in-frame beta chains. Identical CDR3 proteins give one entry, which carries the most common genes and DNA. The V and J calls shown here were made by TCRdb, not taken from the authors' results. The sample yields around 200,000 distinct CDR3 sequences; roughly half were counted once. Together, the top ten hold 9.7% of the sample.

The CDR3 sequence holds 10 residues, the cysteine and phenylalanine included. Only the CDR3 portion is preserved as DNA: 30 bases, with reading frame beginning at the first base. Between the V and J ends, shortened by 7 bases and 8 bases respectively, the junction contains 11 bases. Per the germline V gene, SQVTM is the CDR1 and ANQGSEA is the CDR2. The V gene is TRBV29-1 and the J gene is TRBJ1-1; no D gene can be assigned with confidence. Input material: sorted CD4+, CD8+, or CD8+CD57+ T cells (not recorded which) from PBMCs. The sequence came from a human donor with aplastic anemia. The DNA sequence reads TGCAGCGCGGACGGGCCCGAAGCTTTCTTT. This translates into CSADGPEAFF.